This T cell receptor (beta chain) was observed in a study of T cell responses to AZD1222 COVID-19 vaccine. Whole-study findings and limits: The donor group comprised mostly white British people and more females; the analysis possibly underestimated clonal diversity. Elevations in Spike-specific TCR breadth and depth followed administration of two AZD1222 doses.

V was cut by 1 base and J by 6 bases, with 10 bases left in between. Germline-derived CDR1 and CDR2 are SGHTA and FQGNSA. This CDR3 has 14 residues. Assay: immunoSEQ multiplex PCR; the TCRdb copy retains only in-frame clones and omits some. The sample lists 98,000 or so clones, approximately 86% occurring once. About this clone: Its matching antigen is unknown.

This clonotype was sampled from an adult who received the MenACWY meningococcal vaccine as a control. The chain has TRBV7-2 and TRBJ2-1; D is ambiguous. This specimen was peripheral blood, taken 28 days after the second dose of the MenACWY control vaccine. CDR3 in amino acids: CASSLDVGFNEQFF. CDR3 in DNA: TGTGCCAGCAGCTTAGACGTCGGTTTCAATGAGCAGTTCTTC.